This TCR beta chain was retrieved from a study of Graves' ophthalmopathy and Graves' hyperthyroidism. Whole-study context: Peripheral blood collection took place at initial diagnosis, before any treatment. Notes on the study in general: With a specificity of roughly 72% and a sensitivity of over 65%, the model predicted ophthalmopathy progression.

A word on this clonotype: What it binds is not known. In this CDR3 the conserved last residue, phenylalanine or tryptophan, is missing, so a read error is likely. The DNA is omitted, as the CDR3 cannot be located on it reliably, and the CDR3 follows TCRdb's listing.

The authors amplified TCR beta CDR3 regions, and they did so from RNA transcripts for repertoire sequencing. RT-PCR with HTBI primers came first, then second-round multiplex PCR. TCRdb reprocessed the multiplex PCR reads with MiXCR, giving one entry per CDR3 protein. The table has 300,000 to 400,000 distinct CDR3 sequences, 15% to 20% seen once. Germline V lookup: CDR1 DFQATT, CDR2 SNEGSKA (reference sequence). The CDR3 extends over 14 residues, inclusive of both ends. The sample comprised peripheral blood. The source is an adult man with Graves' ophthalmopathy. The chain couples TRBV20-1 to TRBJ2-7; TRBD2 reflects the table's D call only, with no check against the DNA. The CDR3 protein is CSAGGLAGYREQCI.